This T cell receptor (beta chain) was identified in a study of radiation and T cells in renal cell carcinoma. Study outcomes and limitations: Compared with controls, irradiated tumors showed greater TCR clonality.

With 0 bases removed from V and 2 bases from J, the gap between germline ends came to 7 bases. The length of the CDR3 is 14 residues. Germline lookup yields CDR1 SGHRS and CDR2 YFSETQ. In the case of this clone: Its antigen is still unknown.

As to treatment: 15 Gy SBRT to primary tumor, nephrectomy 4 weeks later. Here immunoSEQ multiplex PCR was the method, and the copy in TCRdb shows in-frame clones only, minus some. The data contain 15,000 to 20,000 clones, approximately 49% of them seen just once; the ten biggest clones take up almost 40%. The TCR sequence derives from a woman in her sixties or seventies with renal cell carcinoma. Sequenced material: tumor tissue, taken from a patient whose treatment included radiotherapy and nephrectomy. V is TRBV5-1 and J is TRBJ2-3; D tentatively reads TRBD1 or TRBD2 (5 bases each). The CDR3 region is CASSLGGNTDTQYF. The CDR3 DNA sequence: TGCGCCAGCAGCTTGGGGGGGAACACAGATACGCAGTATTTT.